This T cell receptor (beta chain) comes out of a study of beta chain features in type 1 diabetes. In the study overall: No patient-donor differences in age, gender, total cells or subset yield.

The germline gives CDR1 KGHSH, CDR2 LQKENI. The CDR3 sequence is 14 residues long. V dropped 3 bases and J dropped 5 bases, with 11 bases sitting between them. Expressed TCRB transcripts were sequenced because the entire RNA isolate underwent reverse transcription. Assay: immunoSEQ multiplex PCR; the TCRdb copy retains only in-frame clones and omits some. The data show 900,000 or so clones, roughly 16% seen once. Every donor had blood drawn once into heparin, approximately 0.11 L on average. This clone was observed a handful of times. Antigen unknown. Different DNA sequences within this sample yield the same CDR3. Study-wide results and limits: When Type 1 diabetes patients were examined, their TCRB CDR3s proved moderately but significantly shorter in all four CD4+ subsets. Shorter templates might be favored by PCR, equally in patients and controls.

This chain uses TRBV18 with TRBJ1-5; D is uncertain. The sample consisted of naive CD4+ T cells from blood. The receptor was derived from a woman aged 18-30 years in good health. In DNA form, the CDR3 reads TGTGCCAGCTCACCGGGTTGGGCGGATCAGCCCCAGCATTTT. It codes for CASSPGWADQPQHF.